This TCR beta chain was observed in a study of blood T cell repertoires in COVID-19 (dated by TCRdb to 2020 to 2021). Concerning the study at large: Collaborator samples came from the United States, Italy and Spain and covered acute and convalescent phases of COVID-19. The prospective study material was composed of cDNA or gDNA derived from T cells, B-cell-depleted T cells, or PBMCs. Subjects who had been exposed to COVID-19, were actively infected with it, or had recovered from it provided the deeply sampled blood TCRbeta repertoires that made up the dataset. Where available, HLA class I and class II types were obtained from metadata supplied by the sample provider rather than from assay-based typing. The samples were drawn from two sources: the first 160 participants of the ongoing ImmuneRACE study, and over 950 subjects contributed by 6 global collaborators. The repertoires were made available in a free public database intended to serve as a resource for research on the immune response to SARS-CoV-2. Sample metadata almost always included a de-identified subject ID, COVID-19 status, age in years and sex.

TCRbeta CDR3 regions were amplified from genomic DNA by means of the immunoSEQ Assay, a bias-controlled multiplex PCR. In the original analysis: Within the assay, amplification of reference gene primers was used to estimate how many nucleated cells each sample contained. Sequence reads were collapsed and filtered to measure the absolute abundance of every unique TCRbeta CDR3 rearrangement. Productive Simpson clonality was computed per sample as the square root of Simpson's diversity index over productive rearrangements. TCRdb took this table from immuneACCESS and kept in-frame rearrangements with V and J called. Such tables lack part of the clones; where checked against another copy, unresolved V genes explain under half of the gap, and the rest is unexplained. V and J calls and clone size are given by that table; D and trimming were obtained from the DNA. This sample is represented by roughly 150,000 clones; more than 75% of them were singletons. The ten largest clones capture around 4.4% of the sample.

Collaborating institutions collected whole blood in K2EDTA tubes following their own protocols. Collaborator samples were shipped for TCRbeta analysis as frozen whole blood, isolated PBMCs, or DNA extracted from either sample type. Findings and caveats that apply to the study as a whole: How much clinical and demographic metadata was included differed by source and by participant, and the metadata was provided uncurated.

The CDR3 covers 16 residues, taking in both the cysteine and the phenylalanine. CDR3 DNA only is kept here, 48 bases in frame from base 1. V is shortened by 0 bases, J by 2 bases, and the region joining them spans 14 bases. In the germline V gene, CDR1 corresponds to MNHEY and CDR2 to SVGAGI. This clone showed up just a few times. Its antigen has not been determined. Base qualities were left out, and no much larger clone turns up one base away. The source is a man between 60 and 75 years old with acute or convalescent COVID-19. Recombination connected TRBV6-5 to TRBJ2-7; the D region possibly corresponds to TRBD1 (5 bases align). Sequencing was carried out using peripheral blood. The sequenced DNA: TGTGCCAGCAGTTACTCGATTGGGCAGGGTACCTACGAGCAGTACTTC. This sequence encodes CASSYSIGQGTYEQYF.